Only a few counts were recorded for the clone carrying this T cell receptor beta chain. Its specificity is unknown. MiXCR was run by TCRdb on the 5' RACE reads, yielding one entry per CDR3 protein. Of some 390,000 distinct CDR3 sequences listed, 6.2% are singletons. The data originate from a study of T cells after yellow fever vaccination. Broader study findings: In post-booster samples, most primary-vaccination clones reappeared (approximately 95% CD4, 88% CD8).

Trimming shortened V by 4 bases and J by 2 bases, and 8 bases separated the two germline ends. The CDR3 is 13 amino acids. CDR1 KGHDR and CDR2 SFDVKD come from the germline V gene. Sequenced here: PBMCs, sampled 5 days after the yellow fever booster vaccination. The source of this sequence is a man younger than 40 who received the YFV17D yellow fever vaccine. The chain carries TRBV24-1 and TRBJ2-7, with D unresolved. CDR3 in amino acids: CATSDPPTYEQYF. CDR3 bases: TGTGCCACCAGTGACCCTCCAACCTACGAGCAGTACTTC.